This T cell receptor beta chain was recorded in a study of HIV-infected patients and healthy controls. Overall study: After three months of therapy, CD4 counts rose modestly but significantly in about 85% of the 16 patients. Study-wide results and limits: A major limitation was that merely sixteen HIV-infected individuals were processed. Healthy control repertoires had roughly threefold more distinct CDR3s than untreated HIV+ repertoires, and higher Shannon diversity.

Looked up from germline, CDR1 is SEHNR and CDR2 is FQNEAQ (reference sequence). Trimming left V 5 bases short and J 3 bases short, with 10 bases between. This CDR3 contains 13 residues. Ten or more counts support this clonotype. Its specificity is unknown. 400 to 550 ng RNA was reverse transcribed with alpha and beta constant-region primers. Using multiplexing indices, alpha and beta chain libraries were generated apart by chain-specific third strand synthesis. A single record per CDR3 protein comes from TCRdb applying MiXCR to the 5' RACE reads. The sample contains roughly 20,000 distinct CDR3 sequences, roughly 8.7% of which appear only once. Follow-up blood was drawn about 14 weeks, roughly three months, after antiretroviral therapy began. Whole blood was used without fractionation, so all unsorted peripheral T cells were included. RNA came from about 2.5 ml of peripheral blood.

The sequence was collected from an adult with HIV infection. V gene TRBV7-9 combines with J gene TRBJ2-5, with TRBD1 as a possible D gene (5 bases). The input for sequencing was blood, taken during antiretroviral therapy. As DNA, the CDR3 is TGTGCCAGCAGCGGAAGACAGAAAGAGACCCAGTACTTC. This gives the protein CASSGRQKETQYF.